The rows below give T cell receptor beta chains drawn from one sample of a study of response to subunit inactivated influenza vaccine. One entry per CDR3 protein results from TCRdb running MiXCR on the RT-PCR reads. The sample shows about 240,000 distinct CDR3 sequences, 10% to 15% of them seen only once. The sample was non-naive T cells sorted from PBMCs, taken less than 15 days before vaccination. These TCRs come from a man between 50 and 59 years old who received an inactivated influenza vaccine. The CDR3 runs from the conserved cysteine through the conserved F or W. Not every row has a clone size; where given, it reads once, few, many or a size class.

j_call clone_size v_call cdr3_aa
TRBJ1-6 few TRBV4-3 CASSQDPSSYNSPLHF
TRBJ2-3 - TRBV5-1 CASSLWGFTDTQYF
TRBJ1-6 few TRBV12-3/TRBV12-4 CASSSSSSPLHF
TRBJ2-3 many TRBV7-6 CASSYPGQGADTQYF
TRBJ2-1 many TRBV5-1 CASSLDLGVGLGNEQFF
TRBJ2-6 - TRBV18 CASSPLGQGDVLTF
TRBJ2-1 - TRBV7-9 CASSLRGGNEQFF
TRBJ2-3 few TRBV7-2 CASSLKGGDTQYF
TRBJ1-2 few TRBV28 CASRSPGTGGHGYTF
TRBJ1-2 few TRBV27 CASSLSSQWTSYGYTF
TRBJ2-7 - TRBV7-2 CASSSASTGGLGEQYF
TRBJ1-1 few TRBV4-3 CASSQDGGGTEAFF
TRBJ2-7 many TRBV6-1 CASARTTSGGSYEQYF
TRBJ2-5 many TRBV7-9 CASSSLAGVGETQYF
TRBJ2-5 many TRBV7-2 CASSLRSGAQYF
TRBJ1-5 few TRBV11-2 CASSLDGGANQPQHF
TRBJ1-2 - TRBV5-6 CASSNSGTGSSYGYTF
TRBJ1-4 many TRBV30 CAGAGDSEKLFF
TRBJ1-1 many TRBV29-1 CSVGEAMNTEAFF
TRBJ2-1 - TRBV7-2 CASSLAGLAVYNEQFF
TRBJ1-1 - TRBV7-2 CASSLYIQGDSEAFF
TRBJ2-5 few TRBV5-1 CASSREETQYF
TRBJ1-4 few TRBV7-2 CASSQERNEKLFF
TRBJ1-1 - TRBV12-3/TRBV12-4 CASSFRYEAFF
TRBJ2-7 - TRBV27 CASSPRGGLSHEQYF
TRBJ2-5 few TRBV7-2 CASSLAMAGRETQYF
TRBJ1-4 few TRBV29-1 CSVQGYREKLFF
TRBJ2-2 - TRBV2 CASSETGSTGELFF
TRBJ2-5 few TRBV15 CATSRPGLQRETQYF
TRBJ2-3 - TRBV28 CASSLGGRGLGTQYF
TRBJ2-5 few TRBV5-5 CASSTGTSGGKETQYF
TRBJ2-1 many TRBV5-6 CASSLGGTREQFF
TRBJ1-2 - TRBV30 CAWSDRLANYGYTF
TRBJ2-5 - TRBV4-2 CASSRRQGEGETQYF
TRBJ2-7 - TRBV4-3 CASSHGTSAAYEQYF
TRBJ1-2 many TRBV24-1 CATSDRRNTGVNGYTF
TRBJ2-1 few TRBV20-1 CSAHTRSYNEQFF
TRBJ2-1 - TRBV30 CAWSRDRGLLTYNEQFF
TRBJ1-4 few TRBV20-1 CSASRQGDANEKLFF
TRBJ2-1 - TRBV4-1 CASSQASNEQFF
TRBJ2-5 - TRBV28 CASSSRAGREGQETQYF
TRBJ2-5 few TRBV11-2 CASSLGAGGSAQETQYF
TRBJ2-5 many TRBV27 CASSSTRVSETQYF
TRBJ2-7 few TRBV27 CASSLSGFNYEQYF
TRBJ2-7 few TRBV20-1 CSAPKGGSYEQYF
TRBJ2-1 many TRBV7-3 CASSRLPGPSSNNEQFF
TRBJ2-1 few TRBV11-1 CASSPLGGLALLREQFF
TRBJ2-5 - TRBV2 CASSEYQETQYF
TRBJ2-7 - TRBV12-3/TRBV12-4 CASSPEAGDTYEQYF
TRBJ1-5 - TRBV5-6 CASSLTGQGVHSNQPQHF
TRBJ2-6 - TRBV7-2 CASSPRGSGANVLTF
TRBJ2-7 many TRBV7-8 CASFRGGTGSSYEQYF
TRBJ2-3 - TRBV5-1 CASSLVAAEVGTDTQYF
TRBJ2-3 many TRBV7-2 CASSLAQSLDTQYF
TRBJ2-7 - TRBV7-6 CASSLGSNAEQYF
TRBJ2-7 many TRBV7-9 CASSSPGRLARTYEQYF
TRBJ2-7 few TRBV20-1 CSAREGQDYEQYF
TRBJ1-1 few TRBV7-3 CASSLTPRVGDTEAFF